One sample yielded the 16 T cell receptor beta chains listed below, sequenced in a study of blood T cell repertoires in COVID-19. Sequencing used immunoSEQ multiplex PCR; TCRdb keeps in-frame clones, though not all of them. This repertoire shows roughly 200,000 clones, less than 90% found once; its top ten account for around 19%. Sequenced input: peripheral blood. These receptor sequences come from a human donor in a cohort sampled during active COVID-19.

The CDR3 DNA follows: TGTGCCAGCAGAGGACAGGGAGGAGAGACCCAGTACTTC. Translation gives CASRGQGGETQYF. The V and J genes are TRBV6-5 and TRBJ2-5, with 8 positions matching TRBD1. The CDR3 length is 13 residues. V gave up 6 bases and J gave up 4 bases; unmatched junction bases: 4. CDR1 and CDR2 from the germline V gene are MNHEY and SVGAGI.

The chain joins TRBV24-1 to TRBJ2-3; TRBD2 is a possible D gene (5 bases). Germline CDR1 KGHDR, CDR2 SFDVKD. With 3 bases removed from V and 0 bases from J, the gap between germline ends came to 15 bases. The CDR3 is 17 residues long. DNA for the CDR3: TGTGCCACCAGTGATAACCCATCCCGAGGGAGCACAGATACGCAGTATTTT. Protein product: CATSDNPSRGSTDTQYF.

The chain joins TRBV10-3 to TRBJ2-7, with a possible D match to TRBD1 (6 bases). The CDR3 is 14 residues long. Trimming pared 10 bases from V and 1 base from J, leaving 17 bases between. Germline assignment: CDR1 ENHRY and CDR2 SYGVKD. CDR3 bases: TGTGCCACAGGGCAGACAGGATATTCCTACGAGCAGTACTTC. It codes for CATGQTGYSYEQYF.

V and J are TRBV6-5 and TRBJ1-4; no clear D. The CDR3 is 13 amino acids. V lost 7 bases and J lost 11, with 17 bases in between. Germline V lookup: CDR1 MNHEY, CDR2 SVGAGI. CDR3 bases: TGTGCCAGCACGGCCGGGATCAATGGGAAACTGTTTTTT. Its protein is CASTAGINGKLFF.

The sample holds one count of this clone. This chain uses TRBV3-1 (or the pseudogene TRBV3-2) with TRBJ1-6, with 8 bases lining up with TRBD1. V shed 4 bases, J shed 7 bases, and the junction held 9 bases outside the gene matches. The germline V gene encodes CDR1 LGHDT and CDR2 YNNKEL (reference sequence). The CDR3 covers 16 residues. The CDR3 nucleotides read TGTGCCAGCAGCCCCGGACTAGGGACAGGAAATTCACCCCTCCACTTT. Translating it yields CASSPGLGTGNSPLHF.

The CDR3 DNA is TGTGCCAGCAGGTGCTGGGACAGTGGCGTCTACAATGAGCAGTTCTTC. This sequence encodes CASRCWDSGVYNEQFF. The chain is built from TRBV9 and TRBJ2-1; 7 bases agree with TRBD1. Germline loops: CDR1 SGDLS, CDR2 YYNGEE. The CDR3 extends over 16 amino acids. V lost 5 bases to trimming and J lost 3 bases; unmatched junction nucleotides: 11.

This chain joins TRBV24-1 and TRBJ2-7; a possible D gene is TRBD2 (5 bases). Per germline, CDR1 KGHDR and CDR2 SFDVKD. Trimming removed 8 bases from V and 0 bases from J, with 31 bases in between. The CDR3 consists of 20 residues. Here the CDR3 reads CATNISGYRSVGKSSYEQYV. The CDR3 DNA follows: TGTGCCACCAATATATCGGGGTATCGCTCTGTCGGAAAAAGCTCCTACGAGCAGTACGTC.

This clone came up once. The rearrangement links TRBV30 to TRBJ2-2; no definite D call. This CDR3 has 13 amino acids. CDR1 and CDR2 from the germline V gene are GTSNPN and SVGIG (reference sequence). The V end was cut by 1 base, the J end by 4 bases, with 7 bases between. CDR3 amino acids: CAWSDGRTGELFF. The CDR3, as DNA: TGTGCCTGGAGTGATGGCCGCACCGGGGAGCTGTTTTTT.

The chain has TRBV2 and TRBJ2-1; 13 nucleotides match TRBD2. The CDR3 is 16 residues long. Germline values: CDR1 SNHLY, CDR2 FYNNEI. V gave up 3 bases and J gave up 9 bases; unmatched junction bases: 8. DNA for the CDR3: TGTGCCAGCAGTGACCCCAGTAGGACTAGCGGGGGTGAGCAGTTCTTC. It yields the protein CASSDPSRTSGGEQFF.

Regarding this clone: This may be a read error: a much more frequent sequence differs by one nucleotide. Other DNA variants within this sample encode the same CDR3. V usage is TRBV5-1 and J usage is TRBJ1-1, with D tentatively TRBD1 (5 bases). Germline V gene sequence: CDR1 SGHRS, CDR2 YFSETQ. CDR3 length: 16 amino acids. V shed 1 base and J shed 4 bases, with 17 bases lying between them. In DNA form, the CDR3 reads TGCGCCAGCAGCTTGAGAAGTGGCGGGGCGGGCACTGAAGCTTTCTTT. This translates into CASSLRSGGAGTEAFF.

This chain links TRBV10-3 with TRBJ2-3; possible D gene TRBD2, 5 bases. The CDR3 sequence is 16 residues long. Trimming removed 10 bases from V and 2 bases from J, with 22 bases in between. The germline V gene has CDR1 ENHRY and CDR2 SYGVKD. CDR3 DNA: TGTGCCACCAACAATTTGAGCGGAAGCGACACAGATACGCAGTATTTT. This encodes CATNNLSGSDTDTQYF.

The rearrangement uses TRBV10-1 and TRBJ2-2, with TRBD2 identical over 12 bases. Germline CDR1 WNHNN, CDR2 SYGVQD (reference sequence). Trimming removed 3 bases from V and 6 bases from J; junction bases left unmatched: 5. This CDR3 has 16 amino acids. CDR3 sequence: CASSELAGGTPGELFF. DNA of the CDR3: TGCGCCAGCAGTGAACTAGCGGGGGGTACCCCCGGGGAGCTGTTTTTT.

The rearrangement joins TRBV24-1 to TRBJ2-7, with D maybe TRBD2 (5 bases). The V end was cut by 3 bases, the J end by 0 bases, with 17 bases between. Germline CDR1 reads KGHDR; CDR2 reads SFDVKD. This CDR3 spans 17 amino acids. The CDR3 reads CATSDGGQPVSSYEQYV. The CDR3 coding sequence is TGTGCCACCAGTGATGGAGGTCAACCGGTGAGCTCCTACGAGCAGTACGTC.

The chain couples TRBV10-3 to TRBJ1-4; the match to TRBD1 covers 7 bases. The V gene end was trimmed by 6 bases and the J gene end by 8 bases; junction bases not matched to a gene: 9. The CDR3 consists of 14 residues. Germline CDR1 ENHRY, CDR2 SYGVKD. The CDR3 DNA sequence: TGTGCCATCAGCAACGGGACAGTAGGAGAAAAACTGTTTTTT. Encoded protein: CAISNGTVGEKLFF.

This clone was seen a handful of times. The rearrangement links TRBV3-1 (or the pseudogene TRBV3-2) to TRBJ1-2; 9 positions agree with TRBD1. The CDR3 covers 14 residues. The trim removed 6 bases at V and 2 bases at J, leaving 4 bases unmatched. In germline, CDR1 is LGHDT, CDR2 YNNKEL (reference sequence). CDR3 loop: CASREQGANYGYTF. CDR3 DNA: TGTGCCAGCAGGGAACAGGGGGCGAACTATGGCTACACCTTC.

The V gene is TRBV5-1, the J gene TRBJ2-5; 15 nucleotides align to TRBD2. The CDR3 is 17 amino acids. V was pared by 4 bases and J by 5 bases, with 9 bases of the junction left unmatched. Germline assignment: CDR1 SGHRS and CDR2 YFSETQ. Here the CDR3 reads CASSRAGTSGGRETQYF. In DNA form, the CDR3 reads TGCGCCAGCAGCCGAGCCGGGACTAGCGGGGGGAGGGAGACCCAGTACTTC.